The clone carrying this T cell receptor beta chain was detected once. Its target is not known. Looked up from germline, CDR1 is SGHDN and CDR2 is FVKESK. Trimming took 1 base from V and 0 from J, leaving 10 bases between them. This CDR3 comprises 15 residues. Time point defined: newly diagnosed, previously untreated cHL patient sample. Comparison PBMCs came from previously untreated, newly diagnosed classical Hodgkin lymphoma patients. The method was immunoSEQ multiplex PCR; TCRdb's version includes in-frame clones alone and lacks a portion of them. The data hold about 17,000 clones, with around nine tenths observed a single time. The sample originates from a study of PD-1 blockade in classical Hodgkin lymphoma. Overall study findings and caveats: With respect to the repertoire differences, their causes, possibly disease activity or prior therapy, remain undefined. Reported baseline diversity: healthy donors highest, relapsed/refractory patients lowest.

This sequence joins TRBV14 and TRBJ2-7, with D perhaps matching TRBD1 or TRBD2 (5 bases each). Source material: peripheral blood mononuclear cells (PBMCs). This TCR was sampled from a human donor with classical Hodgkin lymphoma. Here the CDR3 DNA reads TGTGCCAGCAGCCAAGCGGGGACCCTCTCCTACGAGCAGTACTTC. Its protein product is CASSQAGTLSYEQYF.